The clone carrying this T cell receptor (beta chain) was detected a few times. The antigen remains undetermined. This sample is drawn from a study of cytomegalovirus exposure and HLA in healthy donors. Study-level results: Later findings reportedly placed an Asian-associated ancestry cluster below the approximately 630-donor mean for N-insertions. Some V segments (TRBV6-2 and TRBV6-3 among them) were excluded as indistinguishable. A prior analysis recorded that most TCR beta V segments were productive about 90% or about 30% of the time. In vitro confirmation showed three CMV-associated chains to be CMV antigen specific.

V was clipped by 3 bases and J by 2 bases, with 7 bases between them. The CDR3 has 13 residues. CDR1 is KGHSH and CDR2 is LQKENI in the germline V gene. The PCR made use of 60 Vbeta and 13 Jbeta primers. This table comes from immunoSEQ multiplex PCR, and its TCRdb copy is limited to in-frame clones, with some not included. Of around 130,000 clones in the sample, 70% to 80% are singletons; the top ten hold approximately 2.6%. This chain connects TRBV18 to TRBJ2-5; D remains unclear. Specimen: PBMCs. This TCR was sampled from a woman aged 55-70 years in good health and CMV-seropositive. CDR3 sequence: CASSPGWQETQYF. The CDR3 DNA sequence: TGTGCCAGCTCACCCGGGTGGCAAGAGACCCAGTACTTC.